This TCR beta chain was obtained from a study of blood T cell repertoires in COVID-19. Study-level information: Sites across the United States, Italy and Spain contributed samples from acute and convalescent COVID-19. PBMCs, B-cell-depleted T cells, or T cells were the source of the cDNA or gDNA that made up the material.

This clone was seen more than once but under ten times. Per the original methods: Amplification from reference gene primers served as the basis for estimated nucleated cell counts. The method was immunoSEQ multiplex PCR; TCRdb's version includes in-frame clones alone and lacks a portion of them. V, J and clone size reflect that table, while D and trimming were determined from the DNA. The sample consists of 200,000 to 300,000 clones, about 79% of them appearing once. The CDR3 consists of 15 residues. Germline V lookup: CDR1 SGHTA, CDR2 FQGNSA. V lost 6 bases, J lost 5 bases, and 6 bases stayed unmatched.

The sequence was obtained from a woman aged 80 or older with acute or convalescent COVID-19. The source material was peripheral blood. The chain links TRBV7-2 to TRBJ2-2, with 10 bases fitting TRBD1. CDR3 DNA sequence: TGTGCCAGCAGATTGTGGACAGGGGGGACCGGGGAGCTGTTTTTT. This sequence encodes CASRLWTGGTGELFF.